This entry features one TCR beta chain sequence. The sample originates from a study of control samples from healthy donors and cancer patients. Produced via immunoSEQ multiplex PCR; TCRdb's table is partial and in-frame only. This sample yields about 5,600 clones, of which 84% are seen a single time; roughly 7% belongs to the top ten. CDR1 KGHSH and CDR2 LQKENI come from the germline V gene. CDR3 length: 13 amino acids. The germline V and J ends were trimmed by 2 bases and 5 bases, with 10 bases remaining between them. This clonotype was obtained from a female donor with lung cancer. The chain links TRBV18 to TRBJ2-7; D is uncertain. Sequenced: formalin-fixed, paraffin-embedded tissue. The CDR3 DNA reads TGTGCCAGCTCACCAACCTCCAGCAACGAGCAGTACTTC. This gives the protein CASSPTSSNEQYF. The variable domain in full, completed from reference TRBV18 and TRBJ2-7, reads NAGVMQNPRHLVRRRGQEARLRCSPMKGHSHVYWYRQLPEEGLKFMVYLQKENIIDESGMPKERFSAEFPKEGPSILRIQQVVRGDSAAYFCASSPTSSNEQYFGPGTRLTVT.